This TCR beta chain appears in the sequencing data of a study of CXCR3-negative and CXCR3-positive naive CD8 T cells. Notes on the study in general: Greater hydrophobicity was found in TRB CDR3s of CXCR3-positive naive cells than of CXCR3-negative naive cells. Whereas both naive subsets had comparably high diversity, memory CD8+ cells had much lower diversity. Naive cells, whether CXCR3-negative or CXCR3-positive, had similar TRBV-TRBJ usage, while memory cells differed.

As regards this clonotype: As yet, its antigen is unknown.

The TRB libraries of cDNA were built by UMI-labeled 5' RACE. TCRdb re-called the 5' RACE reads; one entry per CDR3 protein, DNA not given. The sample table includes 150,000 to 160,000 distinct CDR3 sequences. Triplicate sorting captured a few hundred thousand cells each from every CD8+ T cell subset. Per germline, CDR1 ENHRY and CDR2 SYGVKD. The CDR3 consists of 14 residues. The rearrangement links TRBV10-3 to TRBJ2-3; TCRdb's D call of TRBD2 is untestable without DNA. The sample was naive CXCR3+ CD8+ T cells from blood. The subset here: CD45RO-CCR7+CD27+CD95- naive CD8+ T cells expressing CXCR3 (TNR3+). The receptor comes from a human donor in good health. Some clones in this sample may be carry-over from other donors' samples. Here the CDR3 reads CAIRGLDRTDTQYF.